Many counts were recorded for the clone carrying this TCR beta chain. Its antigen is as yet unknown. The sample comes from a study of response to subunit inactivated influenza vaccine. Study results and caveats: The authors put forward the suggestion that each seasonal influenza vaccination may bring in only a limited number of new T cells.

V lost 1 base and J 3 bases, leaving 6 bases between the germline ends. This CDR3 has 13 residues. CDR1 is LGHNA, CDR2 YSLEER, per germline. Each CDR3 protein is one row after TCRdb ran MiXCR on the RT-PCR reads. This repertoire shows about 700,000 distinct CDR3 sequences, 11% to 15% found once; its top ten account for around 7.3%. Sequencing used PBMCs from blood, obtained 14 to 15 days before vaccination. This clonotype was obtained from a man over 45 who received an inactivated influenza vaccine. V usage is TRBV4-3 and J usage is TRBJ1-1, with D tentatively TRBD1 (5 bases). This CDR3 reads CASSQGQYTEAFF. The CDR3 DNA is TGCGCCAGCAGCCAAGGACAGTACACTGAAGCTTTCTTT.